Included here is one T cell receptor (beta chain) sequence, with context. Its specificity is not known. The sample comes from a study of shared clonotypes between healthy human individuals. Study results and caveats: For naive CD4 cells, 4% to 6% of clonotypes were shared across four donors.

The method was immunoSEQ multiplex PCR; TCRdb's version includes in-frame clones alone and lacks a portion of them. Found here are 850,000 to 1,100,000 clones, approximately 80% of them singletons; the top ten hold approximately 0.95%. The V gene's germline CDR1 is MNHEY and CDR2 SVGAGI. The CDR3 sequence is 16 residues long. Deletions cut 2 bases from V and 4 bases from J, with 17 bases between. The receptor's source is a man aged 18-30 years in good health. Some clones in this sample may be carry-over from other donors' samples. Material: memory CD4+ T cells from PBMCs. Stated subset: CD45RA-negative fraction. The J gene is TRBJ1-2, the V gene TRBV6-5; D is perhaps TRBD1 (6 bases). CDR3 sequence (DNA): TGTGCCAGCAGTTACGGGCTACAGGGTCGCACCTATGGCTACACCTTC. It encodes CASSYGLQGRTYGYTF.